The clone carrying this T cell receptor (beta chain) was observed at least ten times. What it binds is not known. The data were obtained in a study of glioma-infiltrating T cells. Whole-study results and caveats: Gliomas, especially low-grade, showed above-expected tissue-blood divergence; non-neoplastic patients showed below.

The iRepertoire nested amplicon-rescue multiplex PCR amplified TCR alpha and beta CDR3s from RNA. Each CDR3 protein gets one entry after TCRdb re-called the multiplex PCR reads with MiXCR. The table shows roughly 120,000 distinct CDR3 sequences, with about 23% occurring only once. This receptor was taken from a human donor with low-grade glioma or glioblastoma, undergoing nonglioma brain surgery, or in good health (not recorded which). Material for sequencing was glioma tissue, nonneoplastic brain tissue, or PBMCs (not recorded which).

The CDR3 DNA reads as TGTGCCAGCAGTAGGTGGAACACTGAAGCTTTCTTT. The encoded protein is CASSRWNTEAFF. The V gene is TRBV6-1, the J gene TRBJ1-1; D gene ambiguous. Looked up from germline, CDR1 is MNHNS and CDR2 is SASEGT. CDR3 length equals 12 residues. V lost 5 bases and J lost 1, with 5 bases in between.